The 8 T cell receptor beta chains below were found in one sample sequenced in a study of regulatory T cells in long-lasting Graves disease. Arm-PCR of CDR3 regions and iRepertoire HTBI primers were used to build TCR beta libraries. TCRdb re-called the multiplex PCR reads with MiXCR, one entry per CDR3 protein. The data contain about 500,000 distinct CDR3 sequences, roughly 17% of them singletons. Time point specified: newly diagnosed GD, antithyroid drugs for less than 3 months. RNA extracted from PBMCs served as the sequencing template. These data were also reused for a study on T cells in Graves' hyperthyroidism and ophthalmopathy.

The sample consisted of peripheral blood mononuclear cells (PBMCs), taken at new diagnosis, from a patient treated with antithyroid drugs. The source is a man aged 40-49 years with Graves disease.

This clonotype was detected ten times or more. The chain is built from TRBV7-2 and TRBJ2-1; 9 bases fit TRBD2. Trimming cost V 6 bases and J 2 bases; bases outside gene matches: 5. This CDR3 contains 15 residues. The V gene's germline CDR1 is SGHTA and CDR2 FQGNSA. CDR3 residues: CASRGSGGTYNEQFF. The CDR3 DNA reads TGTGCCAGCAGGGGTAGCGGGGGAACCTACAATGAGCAGTTCTTC.

This rearrangement joins TRBV7-9 to TRBJ1-5, with D tentatively TRBD1 (5 bases). CDR3 length: 13 amino acids. V gave up 5 bases and J gave up 5 bases, with 10 bases separating them. CDR1 and CDR2 from the germline V gene are SEHNR and FQNEAQ (reference sequence). The CDR3: CASSREGDQPQHF. The DNA for the CDR3 is TGTGCCAGCAGCAGAGAAGGGGATCAGCCCCAGCATTTT.

This clonotype was recorded at least ten times. The chain uses TRBV3-1 and TRBJ2-5, with D maybe TRBD2 (6 bases). The germline V gene encodes CDR1 LGHDT and CDR2 YNNKEL (reference sequence). Deletions cut 1 base from V and 4 bases from J, with 10 bases between. The CDR3 is 14 residues long. CDR3 nucleotides: TGTGCCAGCAGCCAAGCGGGAGCAGCAGAGACCCAGTACTTC. It codes for CASSQAGAAETQYF.

This clonotype occurred many times. This chain uses TRBV20-1 with TRBJ2-3; D remains ambiguous. This CDR3 comprises 11 residues. CDR1 is DFQATT, CDR2 SNEGSKA, per germline (reference sequence). The V end was cut by 4 bases, the J end by 6 bases, with 8 bases between. Here the CDR3 DNA reads TGCAGTGCTACCGGGCAGGATACGCAGTATTTT. Protein: CSATGQDTQYF.

The CDR3 DNA follows: TGTGCCAGCTCACCACCCGCGGGGGCCCAAGAGACCCAGTACTTC. Translation gives CASSPPAGAQETQYF. The chain has TRBV18 and TRBJ2-5; D perhaps matches TRBD2 (7 bases). Deletions cut 0 bases from V and 1 base from J, with 9 bases between. CDR1 and CDR2 (germline): KGHSH, LQKENI. The CDR3 runs 15 residues. Full variable domain (outside the CDR3, taken from reference TRBV18 and TRBJ2-5): NAGVMQNPRHLVRRRGQEARLRCSPMKGHSHVYWYRQLPEEGLKFMVYLQKENIIDESGMPKERFSAEFPKEGPSILRIQQVVRGDSAAYFCASSPPAGAQETQYFGPGTRLLVL.

This clonotype was found a few times. This sequence joins TRBV20-1 and TRBJ2-7, with TRBD2 matching 11 bases. The CDR3 length is 15 residues. Trimming cost V 6 bases and J 4 bases; bases outside gene matches: 11. CDR1 is DFQATT and CDR2 is SNEGSKA in the germline V gene (reference sequence). The CDR3 sequence: CSALSGTSGNYEQYF. DNA of the CDR3: TGCAGTGCACTCTCCGGGACTAGCGGAAATTACGAGCAGTACTTC.

This clonotype was seen only a few times. V usage is TRBV20-1 and J usage is TRBJ1-1; D is undetermined. V shed 4 bases and J shed 1 base, with 13 bases lying between them. CDR3 length equals 14 residues. CDR1 and CDR2 from the germline V gene are DFQATT and SNEGSKA (reference sequence). The CDR3 nucleotides are TGCAGTGCTACCCCACCAGTCACGAACACTGAAGCTTTCTTT. This gives the protein CSATPPVTNTEAFF.

This clonotype has a count of ten or more. The V call is TRBV6-5, the J call TRBJ1-3; D gene ambiguous. In germline, CDR1 is MNHEY, CDR2 SVGAGI. V was pared by 3 bases and J by 2 bases, with 11 bases between. The CDR3 has 15 residues. The CDR3 region has the DNA TGTGCCAGCAGTTATTTACCAGGCACTGGAAACACCATATATTTT. This gives the protein CASSYLPGTGNTIYF.